These T cell receptor beta chains were read from a single sample in a study of control samples from healthy donors and cancer patients. Libraries were prepared by immunoSEQ multiplex PCR; TCRdb keeps only in-frame clonotypes and omits some of them. This table has about 140,000 clones, 91% appearing once. What was sequenced was blood. The receptors derive from a man younger than 35 in good health. The CDR3 runs from the conserved cysteine through the conserved F or W. D genes are given only for firm matches. Only some rows state a clone size, as once, few, many or a class for expanded clones.

clone_size	d_call	v_call	j_call	cdr3_nt	cdr3_aa
-	TRBD1	TRBV28	TRBJ1-5	TGTGCCAGCAGTTTCTTGGGACAGGGTACTTCTAATCAGCCCCAGCATTTT	CASSFLGQGTSNQPQHF
-	-	TRBV18	TRBJ1-3	TGTGCCAGCTCACCCGGTCTTGTGGGCTTCTCTGGAAACACCATATATTTT	CASSPGLVGFSGNTIYF
many	TRBD1	TRBV2	TRBJ2-1	TGTGCCAGCCACAGGACAGGGGAAATTTCCTACAATGAGCAGTTCTTC	CASHRTGEISYNEQFF
-	-	TRBV7-3	TRBJ2-5	TGTGCCAGCAGCTTAAAAATAGAGACCCAGTACTTC	CASSLKIETQYF
once	-	TRBV7-2	TRBJ2-7	TGTGCCAGCAGCTTAGCGAGTAGCGGCTACGAGCAGTACTTC	CASSLASSGYEQYF
-	TRBD2	TRBV6-2/TRBV6-3	TRBJ2-7	TGTGCCAGCAGTCTCTATACCGGGACTAGCGGGGTTGGGCAGTACTTC	CASSLYTGTSGVGQYF
-	-	TRBV9	TRBJ2-3	TGTGCCAGCAGCGTAGTCGGGGCGCCTAGCACAGATACGCAGTATTTT	CASSVVGAPSTDTQYF
-	-	TRBV24-1	TRBJ1-6	TGTGCCACCAGTGATAGAAGGGGTTCACCCCTCCACTTT	CATSDRRGSPLHF
-	TRBD1	TRBV25-1	TRBJ2-7	TGTGCCAGCAGTGCCCGGACAGGGGCCTACGAGCAGTACTTC	CASSARTGAYEQYF
-	TRBD1	TRBV6-5	TRBJ1-2	TGTGCCAGCTACCAGGGGGGGAATAACTATGGCTACACCTTC	CASYQGGNNYGYTF
once	-	TRBV6-6	TRBJ2-3	TGTGCCAGCAGTTACTCCCCGGGTGGGGGGACAGATACGCAGTATTTT	CASSYSPGGGTDTQYF
-	-	TRBV5-5	TRBJ2-5	TGTGCCAGCAGCTCGAAGGGGATACAAGAGACCCAGTACTTC	CASSSKGIQETQYF
-	TRBD2	TRBV2	TRBJ2-4	TGTGCCAGCAGAGAGGCGGGGGGGGCGCAGAACATTCAGTACTTC	CASREAGGAQNIQYF
-	-	TRBV25-1	TRBJ2-3	TGTGCCAGCAGTGAATTGCCAGATACGCAGTATTTT	CASSELPDTQYF
-	-	TRBV5-1	TRBJ2-7	TGCGCCAGCAGCTTGACGTGGGGGCTTCCCCTTCCCAGCTACGAGCAGTACTTC	CASSLTWGLPLPSYEQYF
once	-	TRBV28	TRBJ2-7	TGTGCCAGCAGTTTTCGGAGGGACGAGCAGTACTTC	CASSFRRDEQYF
-	-	TRBV30	TRBJ1-3	TGTGCCTGGAGTCGTACAGCCCAACGTGGAAACACCATATATTTT	CAWSRTAQRGNTIYF
-	-	TRBV18	TRBJ1-1	TGTGCCAGCTCACCTTTTTCGGCGGAGGAAGCTTTCTTT	CASSPFSAEEAFF
-	-	TRBV6-1	TRBJ1-2	TGTGCCAGCAGTGAAGACAGGGAAAGTGGCTACACCTTC	CASSEDRESGYTF
-	-	TRBV2	TRBJ1-4	TGTGCCAGCAGAGACGACCTGAAACTGTTTTTT	CASRDDLKLFF
-	-	TRBV7-9	TRBJ2-4	TGTGCCAGCAGCAGAAGGACAGAGACCAAAAACATTCAGTACTTC	CASSRRTETKNIQYF
-	TRBD1	TRBV30	TRBJ1-2	TGTGCCTTGGAAAGGGGGCTACCTTATGGCTACACCTTC	CALERGLPYGYTF
-	-	TRBV21-1	TRBJ1-2	TGTGCCAGCAGCGGTACCGACAGGGTTCTTAACTATGGCTACACCTTC	CASSGTDRVLNYGYTF
few	-	TRBV15	TRBJ1-5	TGTGCCACCAGCAGAGATAGTAGGGTATCCCCCAATCAGCCCCAGCATTTT	CATSRDSRVSPNQPQHF
-	TRBD1	TRBV7-2	TRBJ1-2	TGTGCCAGCAGCCCAGCCGGGACAGGTTATGGCTACACCTTC	CASSPAGTGYGYTF
-	TRBD1	TRBV11-2	TRBJ2-7	TGTGCCAGCAGCGCATTTCCCGGGACAGGTACCTACGAGCAGTACTTC	CASSAFPGTGTYEQYF
-	TRBD1	TRBV4-3	TRBJ2-7	TGCGCCAGCAGCCAAGTGGTGACAGGGCCGTACGAGCAGTACTTC	CASSQVVTGPYEQYF
-	-	TRBV27	TRBJ2-2	TGTGCCAGCAGTTGGGACATTGCCACCGGGGAGCTGTTTTTT	CASSWDIATGELFF
-	TRBD1	TRBV19	TRBJ1-5	TGTGCCAGTAGTGTTTCCGGGACAGCTAGCAATCAGCCCCAGCATTTT	CASSVSGTASNQPQHF
-	-	TRBV28	TRBJ1-5	TGTGCCAGCAGTCTGTATGGTGGTGGAAGGCAGCCCCAGCATTTT	CASSLYGGGRQPQHF
-	-	TRBV11-2	TRBJ2-2	TGTGCCAGCAGCTTAGACGGGCCGAACACCGGGGAGCTGTTTTTT	CASSLDGPNTGELFF
-	TRBD1	TRBV4-3	TRBJ1-1	TGCGCCAGCAGCCGTGGACAGGGAGGGGAATTAAACACTGAAGCTTTCTTT	CASSRGQGGELNTEAFF
-	-	TRBV27	TRBJ2-1	TGTGCCAGCAGTTTATTACGGTACAATGAGCAGTTCTTC	CASSLLRYNEQFF
-	TRBD2	TRBV10-3	TRBJ2-1	TGTGCCATCAGTGATAGCGGGGTGAATGAGCAGTTCTTC	CAISDSGVNEQFF
-	TRBD1	TRBV7-2	TRBJ2-7	TGTGCCAGCAGCCCGGACAGGCTGAGCTCCTACGAGCAGTACTTC	CASSPDRLSSYEQYF
-	-	TRBV7-2	TRBJ1-3	TGTGCCAGCAGCCCCTTTCCTGGGGCAATGGGAAACACCATATATTTT	CASSPFPGAMGNTIYF
-	TRBD1	TRBV27	TRBJ1-1	TGTGCCAGCAGTCTGGGGACAGGGTGGGTGGCTTTCTTT	CASSLGTGWVAFF
-	TRBD1	TRBV15	TRBJ1-4	TGTGCCACCAGCCTCGAATCCGGGACAGGAGATCGAGATGAAAAACTGTTTTTT	CATSLESGTGDRDEKLFF
-	-	TRBV10-2	TRBJ1-5	TGCGCCAGTGCCGGGGGTCCCCATCAGCCCCAGCATTTT	CASAGGPHQPQHF
-	TRBD1	TRBV5-6	TRBJ1-4	TGTGCCAGCAGCTTGGGACAGGGAGGAGAAAAACTGTTTTTT	CASSLGQGGEKLFF
once	-	TRBV6-5	TRBJ1-5	TGTGCCAGCAGATCTACGGACATCCCGTTTGGGCCCCAGCATTTT	CASRSTDIPFGPQHF
-	-	TRBV7-2	TRBJ2-7	TGTGCCTCCTCCCTTAGGGAGGGGGGCCCGTACGAGCAGTACTTC	CASSLREGGPYEQYF
few	TRBD2	TRBV4-1	TRBJ2-2	TGCGCCAGCAGCCAGGGCCCTAGCGGAAACACCGGGGAGCTGTTTTTT	CASSQGPSGNTGELFF
-	TRBD2	TRBV30	TRBJ2-5	TGTGCCTGGAGCCTCGGACTAGCGGGAGTCCAAGAGACCCAGTACTTC	CAWSLGLAGVQETQYF
-	-	TRBV29-1	TRBJ1-2	TGCAGCGTTGAAGGGAACTATGGCTACACCTTC	CSVEGNYGYTF
-	TRBD1	TRBV3-1/TRBV3-2	TRBJ1-6	TGTGCCAGCAGCCAGCCCGGGACAGGTTCACCCCTCCACTTT	CASSQPGTGSPLHF
-	-	TRBV2	TRBJ2-5	TGTGCCAGCAGTGAGGAGAAAGAGACCCAGTACTTC	CASSEEKETQYF
-	TRBD1	TRBV30	TRBJ2-7	TGTGCCTGGACCACACGGGGACAGTTTAGAGAGCAGTACTTC	CAWTTRGQFREQYF
once	-	TRBV7-8	TRBJ1-5	TGTGCCAGCAGCCCCAGGGTGGAGGCCAATCAGCCCCAGCATTTT	CASSPRVEANQPQHF
-	TRBD1	TRBV30	TRBJ1-6	TGTGCCTGGACCGTGGGGACAGGAAGCTCCTATAATTCACCCCTCCACTTT	CAWTVGTGSSYNSPLHF